The 10 T cell receptor beta chains reported below all come from one sample, sequenced in a study of T-cell reconstitution after alpha-beta-depleted transplantation in children. Unique molecular identifiers were built into the TCRbeta library. TCRdb fed the PCR reads into MiXCR, producing one record per CDR3 protein. This sample has fewer than 750,000 distinct CDR3 sequences, with about 23% found just once. The source material was PBMCs, mostly from graft donor cells, sampled 360 days after TCRalphabeta/CD19-depleted stem cell transplant. These receptor sequences come from a boy less than two years old who had a stem cell transplant for acute myeloid leukemia, so the T cells may come from the graft donor.

Of note for this clonotype: It may be a read error: a sequence one base away is much more abundant. The V gene is TRBV5-6, the J gene TRBJ2-7, with D unresolved. CDR3 length equals 13 residues. Germline V lookup: CDR1 SGHDT, CDR2 YYEEEE. The CDR3 sequence: CASSLDFPYEEYF. The CDR3 DNA sequence: TGTGCCAGCAGCTTGGACTTCCCCTACGAGGAGTACTTC.

J is TRBJ1-1 and V is TRBV6-2 or TRBV6-3; D ambiguous. This CDR3 has 15 residues. V was clipped by 6 bases and J by 1 base, with 15 bases between them. Germline CDR1 is MNHEY and CDR2 is SVGEGT. In nucleotides, the CDR3 is TGTGCCAGCAGCGCGACTATTCACAGGAACACTGAAGCTTTCTTT. Its translation: CASSATIHRNTEAFF.

This clonotype was counted between two and nine times. The chain is built from TRBV5-5 and TRBJ2-1; D possibly corresponds to TRBD1 (7 bases). CDR3 length: 15 amino acids. Germline loops: CDR1 SGHKS, CDR2 YYEKEE (reference sequence). Trimming took 3 bases from V and 4 from J, leaving 14 bases between them. CDR3 amino acids: CASSSSGGLYNEQFF. In DNA, the CDR3 is TGTGCCAGCAGCTCCTCAGGGGGGCTATACAATGAGCAGTTCTTC. The entire variable domain, with the rest obtained from reference TRBV5-5 and TRBJ2-1, is as follows: DAGVTQSPTHLIKTRGQQVTLRCSPISGHKSVSWYQQVLGQGPQFIFQYYEKEERGRGNFPDRFSARQFPNYSSELNVNALLLGDSALYLCASSSSGGLYNEQFFGPGTRLTVL.

This clonotype was seen a few times. CDR3 bases: TGCAGTGCTACAGGACTCCACAATGAGCAGTTCTTC. Amino acid sequence: CSATGLHNEQFF. The V and J genes are TRBV20-1 and TRBJ2-1, with D perhaps matching TRBD2 (5 bases). This CDR3 is built from 12 residues. Trimming cost V 4 bases and J 5 bases, with 9 bases left between them. The V gene's germline CDR1 is DFQATT and CDR2 SNEGSKA (reference sequence).

The chain couples TRBV12-3 or TRBV12-4 to TRBJ2-3; TRBD1 agrees at 8 bases. J was trimmed by 7 bases and V by 8 bases; bases with no gene match: 14. The length of the CDR3 is 15 residues. The CDR3 sequence: CASFKRAGGLNTQYF. The CDR3 nucleotides read TGTGCCAGCTTTAAACGCGCAGGGGGCTTGAATACGCAGTATTTT.

This clonotype was counted many times. The J gene is TRBJ2-3, the V gene TRBV5-1; TRBD1 aligns across 9 bases. The CDR3 loop spans 16 amino acids. J lost 5 bases, V lost 0 bases, and 7 bases had no gene match. The V gene's germline CDR1 is SGHRS and CDR2 YFSETQ. The CDR3 DNA reads as TGCGCCAGCAGCTTGGAACAGGGGGCGTCCATAGATACGCAGTATTTT. Translating it yields CASSLEQGASIDTQYF. Using reference TRBV5-1 and TRBJ2-3 for the parts outside the CDR3, the full variable domain is KAGVTQTPRYLIKTRGQQVTLSCSPISGHRSVSWYQQTPGQGLQFLFEYFSETQRNKGNFPGRFSGRQFSNSRSEMNVSTLELGDSALYLCASSLEQGASIDTQYFGPGTRLTVL.

This clonotype was seen ten or more times. The chain has TRBV24-1 and TRBJ2-2, with D possibly matching TRBD2 (7 bases). Trimming stripped 8 bases from V and 2 bases from J, with 14 bases between. This CDR3 spans 15 amino acids. CDR1 is KGHDR, CDR2 SFDVKD, per germline. CDR3: CATKGSGGNTGELFF. The CDR3 DNA reads as TGTGCCACCAAAGGTTCGGGGGGCAACACCGGGGAGCTGTTTTTT.

This clonotype was observed a few times. Here the CDR3 reads CASSLAQSTAGANVLTF. The CDR3, as DNA: TGTGCCAGCAGCTTAGCCCAATCGACAGCTGGGGCCAACGTCCTGACTTTC. This chain links TRBV7-9 with TRBJ2-6; a possible D gene is TRBD1 (5 bases). Trimming pared 0 bases from V and 2 bases from J, leaving 11 bases between. From germline, CDR1 is SEHNR and CDR2 FQNEAQ (reference sequence). This CDR3 has 17 residues.

Ten or more counts support this clonotype. J is TRBJ2-6 and V is TRBV7-2; a weak D match, TRBD1 (5 bases). Trimming stripped 2 bases from V and 3 bases from J, with 8 bases between. The CDR3 contains 15 residues. From germline, CDR1 is SGHTA and CDR2 FQGNSA. The CDR3 spells CASSLMTVGANVLTF. Here the CDR3 DNA reads TGTGCCAGCAGCTTAATGACAGTTGGGGCCAACGTCCTGACTTTC.

This chain uses TRBV20-1 with TRBJ1-6; 7 nucleotides align to TRBD1. Germline trimming cut 6 bases from V and 5 bases from J; bases unmatched to any gene: 13. There are 16 residues in the CDR3. Per germline, CDR1 DFQATT and CDR2 SNEGSKA (reference sequence). CDR3 sequence reads: CSAPRQGGFDNSPLHF. CDR3 DNA: TGCAGTGCGCCGAGACAGGGAGGTTTCGATAATTCACCCCTCCACTTT.